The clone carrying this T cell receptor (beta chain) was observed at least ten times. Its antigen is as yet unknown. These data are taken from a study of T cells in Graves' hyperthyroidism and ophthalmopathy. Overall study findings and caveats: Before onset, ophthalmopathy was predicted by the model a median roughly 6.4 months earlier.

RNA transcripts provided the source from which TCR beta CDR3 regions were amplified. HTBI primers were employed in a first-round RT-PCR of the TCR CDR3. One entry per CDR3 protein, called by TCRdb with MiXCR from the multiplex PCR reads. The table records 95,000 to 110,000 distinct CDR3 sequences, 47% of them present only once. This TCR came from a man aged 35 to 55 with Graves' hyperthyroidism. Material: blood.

For the CDR3, the DNA is TGCGCCAGCAGCTTGACAGTGACTAGCACAGATACGCAGTATTTT. It is translated as CASSLTVTSTDTQYF. The J gene is TRBJ2-3, the V gene TRBV5-1, with D unresolved. Germline V lookup: CDR1 SGHRS, CDR2 YFSETQ. V dropped 1 base and J dropped 0 bases, with 9 bases sitting between them. The CDR3 has 15 residues. Full variable domain (remainder filled in from reference TRBV5-1 and TRBJ2-3): KAGVTQTPRYLIKTRGQQVTLSCSPISGHRSVSWYQQTPGQGLQFLFEYFSETQRNKGNFPGRFSGRQFSNSRSEMNVSTLELGDSALYLCASSLTVTSTDTQYFGPGTRLTVL.